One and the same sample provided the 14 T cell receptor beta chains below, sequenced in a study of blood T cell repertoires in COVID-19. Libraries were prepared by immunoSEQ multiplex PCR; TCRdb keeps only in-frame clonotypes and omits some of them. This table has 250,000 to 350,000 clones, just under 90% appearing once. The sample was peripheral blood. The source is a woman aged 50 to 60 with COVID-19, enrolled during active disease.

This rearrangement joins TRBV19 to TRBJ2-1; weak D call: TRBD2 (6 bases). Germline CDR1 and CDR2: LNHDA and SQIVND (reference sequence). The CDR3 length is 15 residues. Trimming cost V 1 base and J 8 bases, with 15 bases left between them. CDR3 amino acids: CASSIVGSGWYEQFF. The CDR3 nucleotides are TGTGCCAGTAGTATAGTGGGTAGCGGCTGGTATGAGCAGTTCTTC.

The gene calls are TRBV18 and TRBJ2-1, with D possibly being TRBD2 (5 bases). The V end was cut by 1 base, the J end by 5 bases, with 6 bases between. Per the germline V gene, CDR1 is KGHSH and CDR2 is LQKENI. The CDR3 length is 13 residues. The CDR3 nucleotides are TGTGCCAGCTCACCACAACTAGACAATGAGCAGTTCTTC. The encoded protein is CASSPQLDNEQFF.

The DNA of the CDR3 is TGTGCCAGCAGCCCAGCTCCGGGACAGGTCTCCTCCTACGAGCAGTACTTC. Translation gives CASSPAPGQVSSYEQYF. J is TRBJ2-7 and V is TRBV12-1; TRBD1, the table's D call, was not compared with the DNA. TRBV12-1 is listed as a pseudogene. CDR3 size: 17 residues.

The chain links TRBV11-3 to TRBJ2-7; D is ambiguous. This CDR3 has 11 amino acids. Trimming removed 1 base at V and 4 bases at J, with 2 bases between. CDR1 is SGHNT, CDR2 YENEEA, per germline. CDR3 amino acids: CASSLAYEQYF. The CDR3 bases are TGTGCCAGCAGCTTAGCGTACGAGCAGTACTTC. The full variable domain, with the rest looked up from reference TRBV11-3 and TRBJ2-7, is EAGVVQSPRYKIIEKKQPVAFWCNPISGHNTLYWYLQNLGQGPELLIRYENEEAVDDSQLPKDRFSAERLKGVDSTLKIQPAELGDSAVYLCASSLAYEQYFGPGTRLTVT.

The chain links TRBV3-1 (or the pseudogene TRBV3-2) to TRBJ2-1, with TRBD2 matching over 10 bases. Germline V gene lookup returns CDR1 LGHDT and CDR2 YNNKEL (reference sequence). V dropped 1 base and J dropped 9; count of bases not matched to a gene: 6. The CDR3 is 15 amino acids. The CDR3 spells CASSQVIAGGGEQFF. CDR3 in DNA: TGTGCCAGCAGCCAAGTAATAGCGGGGGGCGGTGAGCAGTTCTTC.

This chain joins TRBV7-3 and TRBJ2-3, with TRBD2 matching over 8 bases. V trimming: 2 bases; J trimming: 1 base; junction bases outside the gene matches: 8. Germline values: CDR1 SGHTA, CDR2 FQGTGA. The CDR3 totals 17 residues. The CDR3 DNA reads TGTGCCAGCAGCTTATCGGGGGGGCTGGGACGCACAGATACGCAGTATTTT. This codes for CASSLSGGLGRTDTQYF.

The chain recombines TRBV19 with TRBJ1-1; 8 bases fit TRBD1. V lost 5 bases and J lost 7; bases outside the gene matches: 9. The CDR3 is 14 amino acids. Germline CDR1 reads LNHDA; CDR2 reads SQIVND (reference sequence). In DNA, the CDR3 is TGTGCCAGTAGTCCTCAACCGGGACAGGTTGAAGCTTTCTTT. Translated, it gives CASSPQPGQVEAFF. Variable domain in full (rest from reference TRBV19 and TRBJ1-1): DGGITQSPKYLFRKEGQNVTLSCEQNLNHDAMYWYRQDPGQGLRLIYYSQIVNDFQKGDIAEGYSVSREKKESFPLTVTSAQKNPTAFYLCASSPQPGQVEAFFGQGTRLTVV.

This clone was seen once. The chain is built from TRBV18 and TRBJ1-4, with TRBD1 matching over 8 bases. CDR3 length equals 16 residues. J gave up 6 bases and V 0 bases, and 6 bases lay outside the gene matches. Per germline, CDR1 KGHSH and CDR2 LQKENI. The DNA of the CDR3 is TGTGCCAGCTCACCACCTAATAACAGGGGGGATGAAAAACTGTTTTTT. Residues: CASSPPNNRGDEKLFF. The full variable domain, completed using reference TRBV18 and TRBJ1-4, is NAGVMQNPRHLVRRRGQEARLRCSPMKGHSHVYWYRQLPEEGLKFMVYLQKENIIDESGMPKERFSAEFPKEGPSILRIQQVVRGDSAAYFCASSPPNNRGDEKLFFGSGTQLSVL.

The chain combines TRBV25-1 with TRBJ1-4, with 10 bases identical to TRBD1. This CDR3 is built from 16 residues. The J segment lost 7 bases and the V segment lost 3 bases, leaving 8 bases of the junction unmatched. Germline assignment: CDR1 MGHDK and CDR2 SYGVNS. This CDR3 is CASSDTFRDRGEKLFF. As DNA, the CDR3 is TGTGCCAGCAGTGACACCTTCCGGGACAGGGGTGAAAAACTGTTTTTT.

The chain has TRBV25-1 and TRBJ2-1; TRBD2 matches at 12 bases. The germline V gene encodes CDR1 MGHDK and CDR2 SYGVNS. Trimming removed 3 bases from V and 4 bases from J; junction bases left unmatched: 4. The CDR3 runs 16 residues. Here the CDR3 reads CASSDQGLAGYNEQFF. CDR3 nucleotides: TGTGCCAGCAGTGACCAAGGACTAGCGGGGTACAATGAGCAGTTCTTC.

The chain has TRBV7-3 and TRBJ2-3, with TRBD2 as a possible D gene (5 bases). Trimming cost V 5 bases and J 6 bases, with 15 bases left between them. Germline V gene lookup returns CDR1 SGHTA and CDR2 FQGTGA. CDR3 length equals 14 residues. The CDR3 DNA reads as TGTGCCAGCAGCCCCCCCGGGAAGGGCGATACGCAGTATTTT. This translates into CASSPPGKGDTQYF.

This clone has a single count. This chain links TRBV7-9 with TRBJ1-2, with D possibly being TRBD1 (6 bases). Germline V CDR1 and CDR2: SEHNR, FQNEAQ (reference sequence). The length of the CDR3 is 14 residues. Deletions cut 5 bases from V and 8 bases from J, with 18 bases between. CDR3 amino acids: CASSKTDRIGGYTF. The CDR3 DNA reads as TGTGCCAGCAGCAAGACGGACAGAATTGGGGGCTACACCTTC. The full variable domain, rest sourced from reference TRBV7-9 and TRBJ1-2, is DTGVSQNPRHKITKRGQNVTFRCDPISEHNRLYWYRQTLGQGPEFLTYFQNEAQLEKSRLLSDRFSAERPKGSFSTLEIQRTEQGDSAMYLCASSKTDRIGGYTFGSGTRLTVV.

CDR3 sequence: CASSRAGTFDEQFF. Written as DNA, the CDR3 is TGTGCCAGCTCACGGGCGGGCACCTTCGATGAGCAGTTCTTC. The chain uses TRBV18 and TRBJ2-1; maybe TRBD2 (5 bases). Trimming removed 4 bases from V and 8 bases from J, with 15 bases in between. CDR3 size: 14 residues. The germline V gene encodes CDR1 KGHSH and CDR2 LQKENI.

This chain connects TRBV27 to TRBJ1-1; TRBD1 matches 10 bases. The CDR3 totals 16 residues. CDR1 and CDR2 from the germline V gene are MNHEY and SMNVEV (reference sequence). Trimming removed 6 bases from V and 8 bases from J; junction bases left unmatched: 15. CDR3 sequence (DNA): TGTGCCAGCAGACCCATCCCGGGACAGGGGATTCTGGAAGCTTTCTTT. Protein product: CASRPIPGQGILEAFF.